The 27 T cell receptor beta chains presented below share a single source sample, sequenced in a study of blood T cell repertoires in COVID-19. The method was immunoSEQ multiplex PCR; TCRdb's version includes in-frame clones alone and lacks a portion of them. In the table there are about 41,000 clones, about 85% of which are singletons. The material sequenced was peripheral blood. These receptors all come from an elderly woman with acute or convalescent COVID-19.

The V and J genes are TRBV9 and TRBJ2-5, with TRBD2 matching over 11 bases. Germline V gene data show CDR1 as SGDLS and CDR2 as YYNGEE. V was pared by 4 bases and J by 4 bases, with 9 bases of the junction left unmatched. The CDR3 extends over 16 amino acids. CDR3 nucleotides: TGTGCCAGCAGCCCATCTTTAGCGGGGGGGGGAGAGACCCAGTACTTC. Its protein is CASSPSLAGGGETQYF.

The chain uses TRBV19 and TRBJ2-7; 7 nucleotides align to TRBD2. J was trimmed by 6 bases and V by 6 bases; bases with no gene match: 2. Looked up from germline, CDR1 is LNHDA and CDR2 is SQIVND (reference sequence). The CDR3 is made up of 11 amino acids. The CDR3 DNA sequence: TGTGCCAGTAGGTCTAGCGGCGAGCAGTACTTC. Translation: CASRSSGEQYF.

The chain carries TRBV7-2 and TRBJ2-3, with unresolved D. The germline CDR1 and CDR2 sequences are SGHTA and FQGNSA. V dropped 5 bases and J dropped 7 bases, with 19 bases sitting between them. The CDR3 is made up of 15 amino acids. Here the CDR3 DNA reads TGTGCCAGCAGCCCCGGCGGCGCCAGAAAACATACGCAGTATTTT. The encoded protein is CASSPGGARKHTQYF.

This clone was observed a few times. This rearrangement joins TRBV10-3 to TRBJ1-2; unclear D gene. CDR3 length: 13 residues. The V gene's germline CDR1 is ENHRY and CDR2 SYGVKD. V lost 2 bases and J 5 bases, leaving 9 bases between the germline ends. The CDR3 loop is CAISENSRYGYTF. CDR3 bases: TGTGCCATCAGTGAGAACAGTCGTTATGGCTACACCTTC.

This chain uses TRBV30 with TRBJ2-3; 10 bases agree with TRBD1. The CDR3 loop spans 13 amino acids. CDR1 GTSNPN and CDR2 SVGIG come from the germline V gene (reference sequence). V shed 8 bases and J 5 bases; nucleotides not matched to a gene: 7. As DNA, the CDR3 is TGTGCCACCGGGACAGGGGTGGGAGATACGCAGTATTTT. Protein product: CATGTGVGDTQYF.

The genes are TRBV5-1 and TRBJ1-1; 10 nucleotides line up with TRBD1. In germline, CDR1 is SGHRS, CDR2 YFSETQ. V lost 4 bases, J lost 6 bases, and 9 bases stayed unmatched. The CDR3 has 15 residues. CDR3 residues: CASSPRTGGEAEAFF. CDR3 coding DNA: TGCGCCAGCAGCCCCCGGACAGGGGGGGAAGCTGAAGCTTTCTTT.

This chain connects TRBV20-1 to TRBJ1-1; D is ambiguous. The germline CDR1 and CDR2 sequences are DFQATT and SNEGSKA (reference sequence). This CDR3 has 11 amino acids. The ends were cut back, 7 bases at V and 1 base at J, with 7 bases in the middle. The CDR3 here is CSVPGNTEAFF. In nucleotides, the CDR3 is TGCAGTGTCCCAGGGAACACTGAAGCTTTCTTT.

The CDR3 here is CASSPREGLQPQHF. The CDR3 DNA follows: TGTGCCAGCTCACCCCGAGAGGGTCTGCAGCCCCAGCATTTT. V and J are TRBV18 and TRBJ1-5; no clear D. Trimming pared 3 bases from V and 7 bases from J, leaving 13 bases between. The CDR3 loop spans 14 amino acids. Germline V gene sequence: CDR1 KGHSH, CDR2 LQKENI. Full variable domain (outside the CDR3, taken from reference TRBV18 and TRBJ1-5): NAGVMQNPRHLVRRRGQEARLRCSPMKGHSHVYWYRQLPEEGLKFMVYLQKENIIDESGMPKERFSAEFPKEGPSILRIQQVVRGDSAAYFCASSPREGLQPQHFGDGTRLSIL.

V is TRBV18 and J is TRBJ2-2; D gene uncertain. CDR3 size: 14 residues. CDR1 is KGHSH, CDR2 LQKENI, per germline. Trimming removed 3 bases at V and 3 bases at J, with 8 bases between. In DNA form, the CDR3 reads TGTGCCAGCTCACCTTTGAGAGACACCGGGGAGCTGTTTTTT. This gives the protein CASSPLRDTGELFF.

J is TRBJ2-3 and V is TRBV19; 10 bases fit TRBD1. V shed 1 base, J shed 2 bases, and the junction held 15 bases outside the gene matches. Germline CDR1 and CDR2: LNHDA and SQIVND (reference sequence). CDR3 length equals 20 residues. CDR3 protein: CASSIGFGTGVLPFTDTQYF. The DNA for the CDR3 is TGTGCCAGTAGTATAGGCTTCGGGACAGGGGTCCTACCTTTCACAGATACGCAGTATTTT.

This rearrangement joins TRBV19 to TRBJ2-5, with D perhaps TRBD2 (5 bases). V lost 3 bases and J lost 1, with 9 bases in between. This CDR3 is built from 14 residues. The germline gives CDR1 LNHDA, CDR2 SQIVND (reference sequence). CDR3 in amino acids: CASSIGLGQETQYF. Written as DNA, the CDR3 is TGTGCCAGTAGTATCGGACTGGGCCAAGAGACCCAGTACTTC.

This rearrangement joins TRBV3-1 (or the pseudogene TRBV3-2) to TRBJ1-2; TRBD1 is a possible D gene (5 bases). CDR1 is LGHDT, CDR2 YNNKEL, per germline (reference sequence). The CDR3 extends over 13 amino acids. Trimming stripped 3 bases from V and 6 bases from J, with 11 bases between. CDR3 DNA sequence: TGTGCCAGCAGCCAGGGCCCGGACAATGGCTACACCTTC. It specifies CASSQGPDNGYTF.

V gene TRBV19 combines with J gene TRBJ1-2, with 7 bases matching TRBD1. This CDR3 has 13 residues. Germline CDR1 is LNHDA and CDR2 is SQIVND (reference sequence). With 5 bases clipped from V and 6 bases from J, the junction kept 6 bases outside the gene matches. CDR3 in DNA: TGTGCCAGTAGTCCAACAGGGGAGGATGGCTACACCTTC. Its protein is CASSPTGEDGYTF.

This chain links TRBV5-6 with TRBJ2-5; maybe TRBD1 (6 bases). The germline CDR1 and CDR2 sequences are SGHDT and YYEEEE. CDR3 size: 13 residues. Trimming pared 2 bases from V and 4 bases from J, leaving 9 bases between. In DNA, the CDR3 is TGTGCCAGCAGCTTCACAGGGCGAGAGACCCAGTACTTC. This encodes CASSFTGRETQYF.

This sequence joins TRBV7-3 and TRBJ2-6; TRBD2 might be the D (5 bases). V was cut by 5 bases and J by 2 bases, with 10 bases left in between. Per the germline V gene, CDR1 is SGHTA and CDR2 is FQGTGA. This CDR3 is 15 amino acids long. The CDR3 protein is CASSAGRAGANVLTF. As DNA, the CDR3 is TGTGCCAGCAGCGCGGGCCGCGCTGGGGCCAACGTCCTGACTTTC.

The chain links TRBV7-9 to TRBJ2-1; D is uncertain. Germline V lookup: CDR1 SEHNR, CDR2 FQNEAQ (reference sequence). Trimming stripped 2 bases from V and 8 bases from J, with 4 bases between. CDR3 length: 11 residues. CDR3 in DNA: TGTGCCAGCAGCTTATTCGATGAGCAGTTCTTC. Translated: CASSLFDEQFF.

J is TRBJ1-2 and V is TRBV7-2; D might be TRBD1 (5 bases). With 8 bases removed from V and 6 bases from J, the gap between germline ends came to 16 bases. This CDR3 has 13 amino acids. CDR1 is SGHTA, CDR2 FQGNSA, per germline. The CDR3 spells CASGRSGANGYTF. The CDR3, as DNA: TGTGCCAGCGGGCGGAGTGGGGCAAATGGCTACACCTTC.

This rearrangement joins TRBV11-2 to TRBJ2-2; a weak D match, TRBD2 (7 bases). V shed 5 bases and J shed 2 bases, with 12 bases lying between them. This CDR3 has 15 residues. Germline CDR1 is SGHAT and CDR2 is FQNNGV. The CDR3 loop reads CASSEGGFNTGELFF. The CDR3 DNA reads as TGTGCCAGCAGCGAGGGGGGGTTTAACACCGGGGAGCTGTTTTTT.

V gene TRBV9 combines with J gene TRBJ1-2, with D unclear. V lost 4 bases to trimming and J lost 6 bases, with 19 bases between them. The CDR3 spans 15 residues. Germline V lookup: CDR1 SGDLS, CDR2 YYNGEE. CDR3 loop: CASSTPSRELNGYTF. The CDR3 coding sequence is TGTGCCAGCAGCACCCCCTCCCGGGAGTTAAATGGCTACACCTTC.

This clone came up a few times. V is TRBV20-1 and J is TRBJ1-1; D gene ambiguous. V was shortened by 7 bases and J by 4 bases, with 10 bases between the two germline ends. The CDR3 covers 11 residues. Per germline, CDR1 DFQATT and CDR2 SNEGSKA (reference sequence). CDR3 nucleotide sequence: TGCAGTGGAACTCCGAGCACTGAAGCTTTCTTT. Its translation: CSGTPSTEAFF.

The V and J genes are TRBV5-4 and TRBJ1-2, with D tentatively TRBD1 (6 bases). Trimming removed 0 bases from V and 5 bases from J, with 11 bases in between. The CDR3 is 14 residues long. Germline V gene lookup returns CDR1 SGHNT and CDR2 YYREEE (reference sequence). The CDR3 sequence is CASSLDRDGYGYTF. The CDR3 DNA reads as TGTGCCAGCAGCTTGGACAGGGACGGGTATGGCTACACCTTC.

V is TRBV11-2 and J is TRBJ1-3; TRBD1 might be the D (6 bases). Trimming cost V 1 base and J 5 bases, with 18 bases left between them. Per germline, CDR1 SGHAT and CDR2 FQNNGV. This CDR3 is built from 17 residues. The CDR3 DNA sequence: TGTGCCAGCAGCTTAGCCGAGGCACAGGGATTGAGAAACACCATATATTTT. Its protein is CASSLAEAQGLRNTIYF.

V and J are TRBV5-4 and TRBJ2-7, with 11 nucleotides matching TRBD2. This CDR3 has 16 amino acids. CDR1 and CDR2 from the germline V gene are SGHNT and YYREEE (reference sequence). Trimming cost V 1 base and J 2 bases; bases outside gene matches: 5. This chain's CDR3 is CASSLTGTSGAYEQYF. In DNA form, the CDR3 reads TGTGCCAGCAGCTTGACAGGGACTAGCGGTGCCTACGAGCAGTACTTC.

This sequence joins TRBV3-1 (or the pseudogene TRBV3-2) and TRBJ2-5; tentatively, D is TRBD2 (5 bases). The CDR3 consists of 14 residues. The V and J ends lost 1 base and 2 bases respectively, with 8 bases between them. Germline CDR1 is LGHDT and CDR2 is YNNKEL (reference sequence). The CDR3 reads CASSQASLQETQYF. CDR3 DNA sequence: TGTGCCAGCAGCCAAGCTAGCTTACAAGAGACCCAGTACTTC.

This clone was recorded only once. The chain combines TRBV6-1 with TRBJ1-2, with a possible D match to TRBD1 (6 bases). V shed 0 bases and J shed 8 bases, with 19 bases lying between them. CDR3 length: 16 residues. The germline V gene has CDR1 MNHNS and CDR2 SASEGT. CDR3 sequence (DNA): TGTGCCAGCAGTGAAGCGGCGTTAGGGGGGGCAGGAGGCTACACCTTC. Its protein is CASSEAALGGAGGYTF.

This rearrangement joins TRBV24-1 to TRBJ2-1, with a tentative D call TRBD1 (6 bases). V lost 2 bases to trimming and J lost 1 base, with 11 bases between them. This CDR3 is 16 amino acids long. The V gene's germline CDR1 is KGHDR and CDR2 SFDVKD. The CDR3 nucleotides read TGTGCCACCAGTGATTCACAGGGTCGGTCCTACAATGAGCAGTTCTTC. Encoded protein: CATSDSQGRSYNEQFF.

V gene TRBV6-5 combines with J gene TRBJ1-5, with TRBD1 matching 10 bases. The CDR3 contains 14 residues. Germline V gene data show CDR1 as MNHEY and CDR2 as SVGAGI. V lost 5 bases to trimming and J lost 3 bases; unmatched junction nucleotides: 1. CDR3 nucleotide sequence: TGTGCCAGCAGTCGACAGGGGGCCAATCAGCCCCAGCATTTT. This encodes CASSRQGANQPQHF.